Below, one T cell receptor (beta chain) is given with its context. Antigen unknown. Assay execution proceeded at the deep level. Libraries were prepared by immunoSEQ multiplex PCR; TCRdb keeps only in-frame clonotypes and omits some of them. The data hold 2.5 million or so clones, with approximately 94% observed a single time. CD4+ cells yielded CD45RA+ naive and CD45RA-negative memory subsets. The data are from a study of shared clonotypes between healthy human individuals. Study as a whole: Donor ages ranged 18 to 49 years: a couple of women, a few men. Study-level findings and limits: Blood was the only sampled material, and tissue repertoires likely differ.

This TCR was sampled from a man younger than 30 in good health. The specimen was naive CD4+ T cells sorted from blood. Regarding subset: CD45RA+ positively selected.

CDR3 sequence (DNA): TGCAGCGTTGCGGACGGGTGGTACCAAGAGACCCAGTACTTC. Amino acid sequence: CSVADGWYQETQYF. V gene TRBV29-1 combines with J gene TRBJ2-5; D unclear. From germline, CDR1 is SQVTM and CDR2 ANQGSEA. The CDR3 is 14 amino acids. V lost 4 bases, J lost 0 bases, and 12 bases lay in between.